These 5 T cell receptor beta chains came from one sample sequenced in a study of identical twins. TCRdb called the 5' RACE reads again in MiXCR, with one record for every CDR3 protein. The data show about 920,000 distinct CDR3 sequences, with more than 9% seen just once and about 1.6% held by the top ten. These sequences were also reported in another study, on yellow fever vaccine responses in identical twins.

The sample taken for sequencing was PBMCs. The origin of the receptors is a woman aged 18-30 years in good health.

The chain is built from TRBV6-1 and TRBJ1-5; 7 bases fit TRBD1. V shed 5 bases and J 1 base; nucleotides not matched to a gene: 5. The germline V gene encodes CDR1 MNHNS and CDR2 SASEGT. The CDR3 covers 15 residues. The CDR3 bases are TGTGCCAGCAGTACAGGGGTATTGAGCAATCAGCCCCAGCATTTT. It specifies CASSTGVLSNQPQHF.

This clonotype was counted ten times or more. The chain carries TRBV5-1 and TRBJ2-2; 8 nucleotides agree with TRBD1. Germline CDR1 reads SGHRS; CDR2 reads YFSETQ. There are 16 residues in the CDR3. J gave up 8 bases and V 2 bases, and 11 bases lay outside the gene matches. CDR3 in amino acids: CASSFRTGIVSGELFF. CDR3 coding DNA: TGCGCCAGCAGCTTCCGGACAGGGATTGTGTCGGGGGAGCTGTTTTTT.

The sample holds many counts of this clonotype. DNA of the CDR3: TGTGCCAGCAGCCAGGCGGGAGGGCCGACCTACGAGCAGTACTTC. Protein sequence: CASSQAGGPTYEQYF. The chain joins TRBV3-1 to TRBJ2-7; TRBD2 agrees at 9 bases. CDR1 and CDR2 from the germline V gene are LGHDT and YNNKEL (reference sequence). V shed 3 bases and J 2 bases; nucleotides not matched to a gene: 5. The CDR3 totals 15 residues.

The CDR3 sequence is CASSLGVGKYSNQPQHF. In DNA, the CDR3 is TGTGCCAGCAGCTTAGGAGTGGGGAAATATAGCAATCAGCCCCAGCATTTT. V and J are TRBV7-9 and TRBJ1-5, with unresolved D. The CDR3 consists of 17 residues. V lost 1 base and J lost 0, with 13 bases in between. CDR1 and CDR2 (germline): SEHNR, FQNEAQ (reference sequence).

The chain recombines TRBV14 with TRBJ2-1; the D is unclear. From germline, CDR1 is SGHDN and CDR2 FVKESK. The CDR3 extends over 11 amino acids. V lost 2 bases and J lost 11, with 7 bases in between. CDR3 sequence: CASSQYKQQFF. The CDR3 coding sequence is TGTGCCAGCAGCCAATACAAACAGCAGTTCTTC.